Below are 2 T cell receptor beta chains sequenced from a single sample in a study of OX40 agonist ivuxolimab in advanced cancers. Profiled with immunoSEQ multiplex PCR; TCRdb holds only in-frame clones, not every one. The profile covers about 50,000 clones, with around nine tenths appearing a single time and around 3.5% taken by the ten largest. Sequencing was performed on CD4+ or CD8+ T cells sorted from blood, taken in a trial of the OX40 agonist ivuxolimab. The receptors come from an adult with an advanced solid tumor such as melanoma, head and neck, liver or kidney cancer.

This rearrangement joins TRBV9 to TRBJ2-1; 10 bases map to TRBD2. Germline V lookup: CDR1 SGDLS, CDR2 YYNGEE. The CDR3 consists of 15 residues. The J segment lost 10 bases and the V segment lost 3 bases, leaving 10 bases of the junction unmatched. CDR3 DNA: TGTGCCAGCAGCGCAGTACCTAGCGGGAGCCGAGAGCAGTTCTTC. It encodes CASSAVPSGSREQFF.

The genes are TRBV2 and TRBJ2-5, with 9 bases lining up with TRBD1. V shed 6 bases, J shed 2 bases, and the junction held 4 bases outside the gene matches. This CDR3 is built from 14 residues. CDR1 is SNHLY, CDR2 FYNNEI, per germline. The CDR3 bases are TGTGCCAGCAGAGAGACAGGGGGGCAAGAGACCCAGTACTTC. This codes for CASRETGGQETQYF.